This T cell receptor (beta chain) appears in the sequencing data of a study of Graves' ophthalmopathy and Graves' hyperthyroidism. RNA transcripts yielded amplified TCR beta CDR3 regions. Second-round multiplex PCR followed a first-round RT-PCR using HTBI primers. TCRdb re-derived calls from the multiplex PCR reads in MiXCR, one entry per CDR3 protein. The sample comprises some 390,000 distinct CDR3 sequences, around 19% of which are singletons, and roughly 1.5% rests with the top ten. The V end lost 0 bases, the J end lost 4 bases, and 13 bases lay between the germline ends. The germline V gene has CDR1 SGDLS and CDR2 YYNGEE. The CDR3 consists of 15 residues. This clonotype was picked up many times.

This TCR came from a woman younger than 30 with Graves' ophthalmopathy. The sample was peripheral blood. The V gene is TRBV9, the J gene TRBJ1-2; D possibly corresponds to TRBD1 (5 bases). CDR3: CASSVEAGSTYGYTF. In DNA form, the CDR3 reads TGTGCCAGCAGCGTAGAGGCAGGGTCGACCTATGGCTACACCTTC.